Presented here are 25 T cell receptor beta chains from one specimen sequenced in a study of T-cell memory formation after mild COVID-19. TCRdb used MiXCR to reprocess the 5' RACE reads, holding one entry per CDR3 protein. The sample shows 150,000 to 200,000 distinct CDR3 sequences, roughly 28% of them seen only once. What was sequenced was PBMCs or a T cell subset sorted from them (not recorded which). Receptors were obtained from an adult woman who had mild COVID-19 (a few samples of this study predate the infection). Cell type and time point are not known.

The chain carries TRBV21-1 and TRBJ1-2. TRBV21-1 is annotated as a pseudogene. This CDR3 region has 13 residues. In nucleotides, the CDR3 is TGTGCCAGCAGCAAAAAAACTAACTATGGCTACACCTTC. Its translation is CASSKKTNYGYTF.

This clonotype was observed a few times. This chain links TRBV21-1 with TRBJ2-5; the table calls TRBD2, which could not be checked here. TRBV21-1 is tagged as a pseudogene. The CDR3 length is 15 residues. The CDR3 DNA sequence: TGTGCCAGCGCATGGGGACGGCAGCGAGGGGAGACCCAGTACTTC. Translation: CASAWGRQRGETQYF.

This chain links TRBV9 with TRBJ2-1, with a weak D call TRBD1 (5 bases). Deletions cut 4 bases from V and 9 bases from J, with 14 bases between. This CDR3 has 13 residues. Germline CDR1 SGDLS, CDR2 YYNGEE. The DNA of the CDR3 is TGTGCCAGCAGCCCAGGGTCGCCGACTGAGCAGTTCTTC. As protein: CASSPGSPTEQFF.

In its sample, this clonotype was seen a few times. This sequence joins TRBV12-3 or TRBV12-4 and TRBJ2-1, with 9 bases that match TRBD2. The CDR3 has 15 residues. J gave up 3 bases and V 4 bases, and 4 bases lay outside the gene matches. CDR3 sequence (DNA): TGTGCCAGCAGTTCCAGCGGGAGGTACTACAATGAGCAGTTCTTC. As protein: CASSSSGRYYNEQFF.

This clonotype showed up just a few times. J is TRBJ2-7 and V is TRBV25-1, with TRBD1 as a possible D gene (6 bases). The CDR3 runs to 12 residues. Per the germline V gene, CDR1 is MGHDK and CDR2 is SYGVNS. Trimming stripped 6 bases from V and 2 bases from J, with 8 bases between. The CDR3 bases are TGTGCCAGCAGACAGGGTACCTACGAGCAGTACTTC. Encoded protein: CASRQGTYEQYF.

The chain links TRBV5-1 to TRBJ2-3; D possibly corresponds to TRBD1 (5 bases). This CDR3 has 16 amino acids. Trimming pared 2 bases from V and 1 base from J, leaving 14 bases between. CDR1 SGHRS and CDR2 YFSETQ come from the germline V gene. In DNA, the CDR3 is TGCGCCAGCAGCTTCGGCTATACGACAGGCACAGATACGCAGTATTTT. It translates to CASSFGYTTGTDTQYF.

This clonotype has only a few counts. This sequence joins TRBV20-1 and TRBJ2-3; 10 nucleotides match TRBD2. The CDR3 extends over 14 amino acids. The V gene end was trimmed by 3 bases and the J gene end by 3 bases; junction bases not matched to a gene: 3. Germline V gene lookup returns CDR1 DFQATT and CDR2 SNEGSKA (reference sequence). The CDR3 DNA reads as TGCAGTGCTAGGCCTAGCGGGAGAACAGATACGCAGTATTTT. Translating it yields CSARPSGRTDTQYF.

The chain links TRBV9 to TRBJ2-2; 9 nucleotides align to TRBD1. The CDR3 totals 16 residues. Germline-derived CDR1 and CDR2 are SGDLS and YYNGEE. The ends lost 1 base at V and 6 bases at J; junction bases unmatched: 7. The CDR3 reads CASSVSGGQGPGELFF. CDR3 DNA: TGTGCCAGCAGCGTAAGTGGCGGACAGGGGCCCGGGGAGCTGTTTTTT.

This clonotype was detected only a few times. The chain has TRBV4-3 and TRBJ2-1; 7 nucleotides align to TRBD1. Germline-derived CDR1 and CDR2 are LGHNA and YSLEER. J lost 4 bases, V lost 0 bases, and 3 bases had no gene match. The CDR3 runs 15 residues. The CDR3 bases are TGCGCCAGCAGCCAAGATGGGACAGATTACAATGAGCAGTTCTTC. Translated: CASSQDGTDYNEQFF.

Here the CDR3 DNA reads TGCGCCAGCAGCTCAGCAGCCATCCCCGGGGGGCAGTACTTC. Translated, it gives CASSSAAIPGGQYF. The chain combines TRBV5-1 with TRBJ2-7, with D perhaps TRBD2 (6 bases). The V end lost 3 bases, the J end lost 9 bases, and 19 bases lay between the germline ends. From germline, CDR1 is SGHRS and CDR2 YFSETQ. The CDR3 is made up of 14 amino acids.

This chain links TRBV12-3 or TRBV12-4 with TRBJ2-3; 10 bases align to TRBD2. This CDR3 is 16 amino acids long. With 5 bases clipped from V and 1 base from J, the junction kept 6 bases outside the gene matches. CDR3 sequence (DNA): TGTGCCAGCAGTCAGCGGGGGGGCGGGCGCACAGATACGCAGTATTTT. It yields the protein CASSQRGGGRTDTQYF.

The chain carries TRBV29-1 and TRBJ1-2; D possibly corresponds to TRBD1 (5 bases). The CDR3 runs to 14 residues. Trimming took 4 bases from V and 3 from J, leaving 15 bases between them. Per germline, CDR1 SQVTM and CDR2 ANQGSEA. CDR3 nucleotides: TGCAGCGTTGCGCCTGGGGGGAGGGACTATGGCTACACCTTC. It encodes CSVAPGGRDYGYTF.

The V gene is TRBV4-2, the J gene TRBJ2-6, with D unclear. This CDR3 region has 16 residues. The V and J ends lost 4 bases and 0 bases respectively, with 10 bases between them. Germline V gene data show CDR1 as LGHNA and CDR2 as YNFKEQ. CDR3 sequence (DNA): TGTGCCAGCAGCCTGACATCTAGCTCTGGGGCCAACGTCCTGACTTTC. Translated: CASSLTSSSGANVLTF.

The chain carries TRBV19 and TRBJ2-1; D remains ambiguous. V lost 11 bases to trimming and J lost 3 bases, with 5 bases between them. Germline CDR1 is LNHDA and CDR2 is SQIVND (reference sequence). The length of the CDR3 is 10 residues. CDR3 residues: CASGYNEQFF. The CDR3, as DNA: TGTGCCTCCGGCTACAATGAGCAGTTCTTC.

The rearrangement uses TRBV6-6 and TRBJ2-3; D may be TRBD1 or TRBD2 (7 bases each). The germline CDR1 and CDR2 sequences are MNHNY and SVGAGI (reference sequence). This CDR3 spans 15 amino acids. With 5 bases removed from V and 0 bases from J, the gap between germline ends came to 12 bases. CDR3 protein: CASSGAGQSTDTQYF. Written as DNA, the CDR3 is TGTGCCAGCAGTGGAGCGGGACAGAGCACAGATACGCAGTATTTT.

This chain links TRBV6-1 with TRBJ2-1; 12 nucleotides agree with TRBD2. The germline CDR1 and CDR2 sequences are MNHNS and SASEGT. Trimming took 6 bases from V and 8 from J; bases not matched to a gene: 5. This CDR3 has 14 residues. CDR3 residues: CASSVTSGSHEQFF. The CDR3 nucleotides are TGTGCCAGCAGCGTGACTAGCGGGAGCCATGAGCAGTTCTTC.

The rearrangement links TRBV4-3 to TRBJ2-7, with D possibly TRBD2 on 5 matching bases. CDR1 LGHNA and CDR2 YSLEER come from the germline V gene. CDR3 length: 15 amino acids. V was shortened by 0 bases and J by 2 bases, with 11 bases between the two germline ends. CDR3 DNA: TGCGCCAGCAGCCAAGAAGGACTGTCAACCTACGAGCAGTACTTC. Its translation: CASSQEGLSTYEQYF.

CDR3: CASSLAGAVYEQYF. CDR3 DNA sequence: TGTGCCAGCAGCCTAGCGGGGGCTGTCTACGAGCAGTACTTC. The chain couples TRBV3-1 to TRBJ2-7; TRBD2 matches 9 bases. CDR1 is LGHDT, CDR2 YNNKEL, per germline (reference sequence). Unmatched junction bases numbered 4, after V lost 4 bases and J lost 3 bases. The CDR3 has 14 residues.

This clonotype occurred a few times. The chain links TRBV20-1 to TRBJ2-3; 7 positions match TRBD1. The length of the CDR3 is 15 residues. The germline gives CDR1 DFQATT, CDR2 SNEGSKA (reference sequence). With 5 bases clipped from V and 2 bases from J, the junction kept 10 bases outside the gene matches. CDR3 sequence (DNA): TGCAGTGCTGATCCAAGGGACAGATTCACAGATACGCAGTATTTT. Translating gives CSADPRDRFTDTQYF.

The genes are TRBV30 and TRBJ2-3, with D perhaps matching TRBD1 or TRBD2 (6 bases each). Germline V gene sequence: CDR1 GTSNPN, CDR2 SVGIG (reference sequence). The CDR3 loop spans 12 amino acids. The germline V and J ends were trimmed by 0 bases and 8 bases, with 9 bases remaining between them. This chain's CDR3 is CAWSVQGGTQYF. The CDR3 nucleotides are TGTGCCTGGAGTGTACAGGGAGGTACGCAGTATTTT. The full variable domain, with the rest looked up from reference TRBV30 and TRBJ2-3, is SQTIHQWPATLVQPVGSPLSLECTVEGTSNPNLYWYRQAAGRGLQLLFYSVGIGQISSEVPQNLSASRPQDRQFILSSKKLLLSDSGFYLCAWSVQGGTQYFGPGTRLTVL.

The table lists this clonotype with a few counts. The chain recombines TRBV16 with TRBJ2-7; maybe TRBD2 (6 bases). Germline-derived CDR1 and CDR2 are KGHSY and FQNENV. This CDR3 comprises 14 residues. Trimming left V 2 bases short and J 2 bases short, with 10 bases between. The CDR3 protein is CASSQRRGTYEQYF. The CDR3 DNA reads as TGTGCCAGCAGCCAAAGGAGGGGTACCTACGAGCAGTACTTC.

This sequence joins TRBV18 and TRBJ2-3; weak D call: TRBD1 (5 bases). V lost 4 bases and J lost 0, with 8 bases in between. Germline CDR1 is KGHSH and CDR2 is LQKENI. CDR3 length: 14 residues. CDR3 loop: CASSQTDSTDTQYF. DNA for the CDR3: TGTGCCAGCTCACAGACAGATAGCACAGATACGCAGTATTTT.

This sequence joins TRBV5-5 and TRBJ1-2, with TRBD1 matching 11 bases. V lost 1 base and J lost 6; bases outside the gene matches: 5. Per germline, CDR1 SGHKS and CDR2 YYEKEE (reference sequence). The length of the CDR3 is 15 residues. CDR3: CASSLLDRGRDGYTF. The DNA of the CDR3 is TGTGCCAGCAGCTTGTTGGACAGGGGGCGGGATGGCTACACCTTC.

The chain recombines TRBV4-3 with TRBJ2-3; D is perhaps TRBD1 or TRBD2 (6 bases each). CDR1 LGHNA and CDR2 YSLEER come from the germline V gene. This CDR3 region has 15 residues. Trimming removed 0 bases from V and 3 bases from J, with 10 bases in between. The CDR3: CASSQDSGATDTQYF. CDR3 in DNA: TGCGCCAGCAGCCAAGATTCGGGGGCTACAGATACGCAGTATTTT.

The chain employs TRBV11-2 and TRBJ2-1, with 10 bases that match TRBD2. There are 16 residues in the CDR3. Germline trimming cut 1 base from V and 5 bases from J; bases unmatched to any gene: 5. Germline CDR1 and CDR2: SGHAT and FQNNGV. The CDR3 spells CASSLGASGSDNEQFF. In DNA, the CDR3 is TGTGCCAGCAGCTTAGGAGCTAGCGGGAGTGACAATGAGCAGTTCTTC.